The 20 T cell receptor beta chains in this list originate from one sample, sequenced in a study of CD8 T cell repertoires and HIV-1 epitope variants. Which antigens these TCRs recognize remains unknown. Sequencing used immunoSEQ multiplex PCR; TCRdb keeps in-frame clones, though not all of them. The table shows fewer than 5,500 clones, with around three fifths occurring only once. Material for sequencing was cultured CD8+ T cells derived from PBMCs. The receptors derive from a male donor with HIV.

V is TRBV10-1 and J is TRBJ2-7; D may be TRBD1 (6 bases). V shed 6 bases and J shed 0 bases, with 9 bases lying between them. The CDR3 runs to 13 residues. The germline CDR1 and CDR2 sequences are WNHNN and SYGVQD (reference sequence). This CDR3 reads CASRRDNSYEQYF. CDR3 nucleotides: TGCGCCAGCAGAAGGGACAACTCCTACGAGCAGTACTTC.

The chain couples TRBV28 to TRBJ2-5, with D possibly matching TRBD2 (6 bases). The CDR3 is 12 residues long. The germline gives CDR1 MDHEN, CDR2 SYDVKM. The V end was cut by 2 bases, the J end by 11 bases, with 12 bases between. In DNA, the CDR3 is TGTGCCAGCAGTTTACTAGTTCGGGAGCAGTACTTC. Translation gives CASSLLVREQYF.

The rearrangement uses TRBV27 and TRBJ1-4; D is undetermined. The ends were cut back, 1 base at V and 0 bases at J, with 6 bases in the middle. CDR3 length equals 15 residues. Germline-derived CDR1 and CDR2 are MNHEY and SMNVEV (reference sequence). As DNA, the CDR3 is TGTGCCAGCAGTTTATTCCCTGCAACTAATGAAAAACTGTTTTTT. Residues: CASSLFPATNEKLFF.

The chain couples TRBV19 to TRBJ2-3; TRBD2 agrees at 7 bases. Germline assignment: CDR1 LNHDA and CDR2 SQIVND (reference sequence). V was clipped by 3 bases and J by 4 bases; unmatched bases: 13. This CDR3 region has 17 residues. For the CDR3, the DNA is TGTGCCAGTAGTATGAGTAGGATGGGGGGGAGTGCAGATACGCAGTATTTT. The encoded protein is CASSMSRMGGSADTQYF. Variable domain in full (rest from reference TRBV19 and TRBJ2-3): DGGITQSPKYLFRKEGQNVTLSCEQNLNHDAMYWYRQDPGQGLRLIYYSQIVNDFQKGDIAEGYSVSREKKESFPLTVTSAQKNPTAFYLCASSMSRMGGSADTQYFGPGTRLTVL.

V usage is TRBV13 and J usage is TRBJ1-1; D not resolved. The CDR3 has 14 amino acids. Trimming pared 5 bases from V and 4 bases from J, leaving 14 bases between. The V gene's germline CDR1 is PRHDT and CDR2 FYEKMQ (reference sequence). The CDR3: CASSPKRASTEAFF. In DNA, the CDR3 is TGTGCCAGCAGCCCCAAGAGGGCTTCCACTGAAGCTTTCTTT.

The rearrangement uses TRBV29-1 and TRBJ2-2, with 7 nucleotides matching TRBD1. V shed 5 bases, J shed 3 bases, and the junction held 3 bases outside the gene matches. The length of the CDR3 is 13 residues. Germline values: CDR1 SQVTM, CDR2 ANQGSEA. In DNA form, the CDR3 reads TGCAGCGTTAGACAGGGAGACACCGGGGAGCTGTTTTTT. Translated: CSVRQGDTGELFF.

This clone was observed a few times. The V call is TRBV2, the J call TRBJ1-1; TRBD1 might be the D (5 bases). Germline V lookup: CDR1 SNHLY, CDR2 FYNNEI. The CDR3 spans 12 residues. Trimming removed 6 bases from V and 1 base from J, with 6 bases in between. The CDR3 DNA follows: TGTGCCAGCAGCCAGGGGAACACTGAAGCTTTCTTT. It yields the protein CASSQGNTEAFF.

CDR3 loop: CASSLLKDYGYTF. The CDR3 coding sequence is TGTGCCAGCAGTTTACTCAAGGACTATGGCTACACCTTC. This chain uses TRBV28 with TRBJ1-2; D is unresolved. The V end was cut by 2 bases, the J end by 3 bases, with 7 bases between. The V gene's germline CDR1 is MDHEN and CDR2 SYDVKM. The CDR3 runs to 13 residues.

This clone counts as large. The chain combines TRBV4-2 with TRBJ1-2; TRBD1 matches 7 bases. Per the germline V gene, CDR1 is LGHNA and CDR2 is YNFKEQ. This CDR3 has 15 amino acids. After removal of 4 bases from V and 7 bases from J, the junction contained 12 bases not matched to a gene. The CDR3 spells CASSLGDSGRGGYTF. The CDR3, as DNA: TGTGCCAGCAGCCTAGGGGACAGCGGGAGGGGTGGCTACACCTTC.

The chain has TRBV6-5 and TRBJ2-7; D possibly corresponds to TRBD1 (6 bases). The CDR3 sequence is 14 residues long. The ends were cut back, 5 bases at V and 6 bases at J, with 17 bases in the middle. Germline lookup yields CDR1 MNHEY and CDR2 SVGAGI. The CDR3 nucleotides read TGTGCCAGCAGTGAATTGGCAGGGGAGAGCGAGCAGTACTTC. Translating gives CASSELAGESEQYF.

This clone was recorded once. The gene calls are TRBV6-1 and TRBJ1-1, with a possible D match to TRBD1 (5 bases). Germline V lookup: CDR1 MNHNS, CDR2 SASEGT. V was pared by 2 bases and J by 1 base, with 14 bases between. The CDR3 has 16 residues. The CDR3, as DNA: TGTGCCAGCAGTGAACCGCAGGGAAAGGGGAACACTGAAGCTTTCTTT. Translated: CASSEPQGKGNTEAFF.

The chain combines TRBV19 with TRBJ1-4; 9 positions agree with TRBD1. Trimming removed 6 bases from V and 4 bases from J; junction bases left unmatched: 0. Germline V gene sequence: CDR1 LNHDA, CDR2 SQIVND (reference sequence). CDR3 length: 13 residues. CDR3 sequence (DNA): TGTGCCAGTAGGGGACAGGGTAATGAAAAACTGTTTTTT. It yields the protein CASRGQGNEKLFF. Combining the CDR3 with reference TRBV19 and TRBJ1-4 gives the whole variable domain DGGITQSPKYLFRKEGQNVTLSCEQNLNHDAMYWYRQDPGQGLRLIYYSQIVNDFQKGDIAEGYSVSREKKESFPLTVTSAQKNPTAFYLCASRGQGNEKLFFGSGTQLSVL.

The chain carries TRBV19 and TRBJ2-7; D perhaps matches TRBD1 (7 bases). The ends were cut back, 1 base at V and 3 bases at J, with 13 bases in the middle. This CDR3 comprises 15 residues. Per the germline V gene, CDR1 is LNHDA and CDR2 is SQIVND (reference sequence). The CDR3 sequence is CASSIAGDSLYEQYF. In DNA, the CDR3 is TGTGCCAGTAGTATAGCGGGGGACAGCCTCTACGAGCAGTACTTC.

The chain links TRBV2 to TRBJ1-1; 10 nucleotides agree with TRBD1. This CDR3 region has 16 residues. The junction had 8 bases not matched to a gene; V was cut back by 6 bases and J by 1 base. CDR1 SNHLY and CDR2 FYNNEI come from the germline V gene. This CDR3 reads CASRRTGGNSNTEAFF. As DNA, the CDR3 is TGTGCCAGCAGGCGGACAGGGGGAAACTCGAACACTGAAGCTTTCTTT. The full variable domain, rest sourced from reference TRBV2 and TRBJ1-1, is EPEVTQTPSHQVTQMGQEVILRCVPISNHLYFYWYRQILGQKVEFLVSFYNNEISEKSEIFDDQFSVERPDGSNFTLKIRSTKLEDSAMYFCASRRTGGNSNTEAFFGQGTRLTVV.

This clone was seen a handful of times. The chain is built from TRBV27 and TRBJ2-5, with D perhaps matching TRBD1 (6 bases). Germline CDR1 MNHEY, CDR2 SMNVEV (reference sequence). This CDR3 contains 15 residues. Trimming took 3 bases from V and 4 from J, leaving 15 bases between them. The CDR3 DNA reads as TGTGCCAGCAGTTTGTCTACAGGGATGGGAGAGACCCAGTACTTC. It codes for CASSLSTGMGETQYF.

This clone came up a few times. This chain links TRBV18 with TRBJ2-1, with D perhaps matching TRBD2 (5 bases). The CDR3 runs to 13 residues. The germline gives CDR1 KGHSH, CDR2 LQKENI. Trimming took off 4 bases at V and 6 bases at J, with 10 bases between the two ends. CDR3: CASSLGESNEQFF. The CDR3 DNA reads as TGTGCCAGCTCACTTGGGGAGTCCAATGAGCAGTTCTTC.

The chain uses TRBV7-9 and TRBJ2-7, with 11 bases fitting TRBD1. This CDR3 comprises 16 residues. V trimming: 0 bases; J trimming: 3 bases; junction bases outside the gene matches: 4. In germline, CDR1 is SEHNR, CDR2 FQNEAQ (reference sequence). CDR3 region: CASSLAGQGVDYEQYF. Here the CDR3 DNA reads TGTGCCAGCAGCTTAGCGGGACAGGGGGTGGACTACGAGCAGTACTTC.

This rearrangement joins TRBV28 to TRBJ1-5; D possibly corresponds to TRBD1 (5 bases). CDR3 length: 16 residues. Deletions cut 4 bases from V and 0 bases from J, with 13 bases between. Germline-derived CDR1 and CDR2 are MDHEN and SYDVKM. For the CDR3, the DNA is TGTGCCAGCAGTTCCGCCCCAGGGATTAGCAATCAGCCCCAGCATTTT. Residues: CASSSAPGISNQPQHF.

This clone has just a few counts. One junction end does not reproduce the germline sequence, and a read error may be involved. The chain joins TRBV7-7 to TRBJ2-7; D tentatively reads TRBD1 or TRBD2 (5 bases each). The CDR3 sequence is 16 residues long. Germline lookup yields CDR1 SSHAT and CDR2 FNYEAQ (reference sequence). CDR3 nucleotides: TGTGCTAGCAGCTTAGGGACCGGGACCCTTGCACACGAGCAGTACTTC. Protein product: CASSLGTGTLAHEQYF.

The rearrangement joins TRBV29-1 to TRBJ1-5, with D tentatively TRBD1 (6 bases). Deletions cut 4 bases from V and 1 base from J, with 17 bases between. The CDR3 sequence is 16 residues long. Germline CDR1 and CDR2: SQVTM and ANQGSEA. The DNA for the CDR3 is TGCAGCGTTGGGGGGGGGATCGACAGGAGCAATCAGCCCCAGCATTTT. Its protein product is CSVGGGIDRSNQPQHF.